This record concerns one T cell receptor beta chain sequence. Antigen: not known. A J-beta primer mix and a sample-barcoded 5' primer were used in a second PCR of roughly 7 to 12 cycles. With 12 random nucleotides, a template-switch adaptor tagged each individual cDNA molecule. TCRdb used MiXCR to reprocess the 5' RACE reads, holding one entry per CDR3 protein. Of about 1,000,000 distinct CDR3 sequences listed, more than 40% were seen once; the top ten hold approximately 19%. This sample stems from a study of blood T cells in healthy people across ages. Whole-study results and caveats: Per million T cells, the diversity of TCR beta decreased roughly linearly as age advanced. It was not known whether donors were CMV positive (a possible confounder of expanded clonotype changes).

CDR3 length equals 17 residues. CDR1 is MNHEY, CDR2 SMNVEV, per germline (reference sequence). The J segment lost 0 bases and the V segment lost 4 bases, leaving 5 bases of the junction unmatched. Sequenced sample: blood. The V and J genes are TRBV27 and TRBJ2-2; 10 nucleotides align to TRBD1. This receptor was taken from a woman aged 55-75 years in good health. The CDR3 spells CASSWSGTGANTGELFF. The DNA of the CDR3 is TGTGCCAGCAGTTGGTCCGGGACAGGGGCGAACACCGGGGAGCTGTTTTTT.